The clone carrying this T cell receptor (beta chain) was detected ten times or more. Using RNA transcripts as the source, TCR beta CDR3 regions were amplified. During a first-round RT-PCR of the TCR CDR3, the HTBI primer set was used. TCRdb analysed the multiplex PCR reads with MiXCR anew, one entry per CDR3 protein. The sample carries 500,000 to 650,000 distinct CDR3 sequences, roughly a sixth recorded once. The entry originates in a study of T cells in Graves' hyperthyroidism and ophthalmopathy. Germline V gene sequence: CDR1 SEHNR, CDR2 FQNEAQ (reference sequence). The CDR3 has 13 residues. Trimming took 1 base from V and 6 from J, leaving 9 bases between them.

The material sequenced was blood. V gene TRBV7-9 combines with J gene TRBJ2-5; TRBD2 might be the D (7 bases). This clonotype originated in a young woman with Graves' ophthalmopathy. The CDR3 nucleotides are TGTGCCAGCAGCTTAGACGGGGGGCAGACCCAGTACTTC. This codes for CASSLDGGQTQYF.